Sequencing of this T cell receptor beta chain was carried out in a study of blood T cell repertoires in COVID-19. Turning to the study itself: COVID-19 samples, acute and convalescent, were from the United States, Italy and Spain. Sources were T cells, B-cell-depleted T cells, or PBMCs; the material itself was cDNA or gDNA.

Source study methods: Reference gene primer amplification in the assay estimated nucleated cell counts. Sequencing was performed with immunoSEQ multiplex PCR; in TCRdb, only in-frame clones are kept and a portion is missing. Clonal size and the V and J genes are those of that table, whereas D and trimming came from the DNA. This sample has 200,000 or so clones, with 88% found just once. Deletions cut 0 bases from V and 1 base from J, with 9 bases between. CDR1 GTSNPN and CDR2 SVGIG come from the germline V gene (reference sequence). The CDR3 sequence is 14 residues long. The sequence came from a woman aged 55-75 years with acute or convalescent COVID-19. Material: peripheral blood. V usage is TRBV30 and J usage is TRBJ1-1; D is undetermined. The CDR3 loop is CAWSVPHRNTEAFF. For the CDR3, the DNA is TGTGCCTGGAGTGTCCCCCACAGGAACACTGAAGCTTTCTTT. Full variable domain (missing parts from reference TRBV30 and TRBJ1-1): SQTIHQWPATLVQPVGSPLSLECTVEGTSNPNLYWYRQAAGRGLQLLFYSVGIGQISSEVPQNLSASRPQDRQFILSSKKLLLSDSGFYLCAWSVPHRNTEAFFGQGTRLTVV.